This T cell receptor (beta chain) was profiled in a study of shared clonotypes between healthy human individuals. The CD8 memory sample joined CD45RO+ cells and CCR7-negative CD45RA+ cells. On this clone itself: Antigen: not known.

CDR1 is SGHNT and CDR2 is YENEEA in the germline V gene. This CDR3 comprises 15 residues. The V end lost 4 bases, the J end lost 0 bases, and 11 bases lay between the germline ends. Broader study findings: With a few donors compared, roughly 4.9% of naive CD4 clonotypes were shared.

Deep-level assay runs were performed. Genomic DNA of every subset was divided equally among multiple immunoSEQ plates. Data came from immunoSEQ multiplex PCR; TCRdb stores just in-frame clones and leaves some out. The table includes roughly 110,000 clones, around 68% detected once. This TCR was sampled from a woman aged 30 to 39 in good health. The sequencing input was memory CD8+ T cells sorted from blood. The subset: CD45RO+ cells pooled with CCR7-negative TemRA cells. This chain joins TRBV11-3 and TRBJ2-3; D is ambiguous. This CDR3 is CASSSRLSSTDTQYF. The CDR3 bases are TGTGCCAGCAGCTCACGACTTTCTAGCACAGATACGCAGTATTTT.